This T cell receptor (beta chain) came from a study of blood T cells in healthy people across ages. The second PCR ran about 6 to 11 cycles with a sample-barcoded 5' primer and J-beta primers. From each sample, at least 3 million paired-end reads containing CDR3 were obtained. TCRdb redid the calling of the 5' RACE reads with MiXCR, one entry per CDR3 protein. Among hundreds of thousands of distinct CDR3 sequences listed, around 45% were seen once. This clonotype has more than one count but fewer than ten. Its cognate antigen is unknown. Germline V gene sequence: CDR1 MNHEY, CDR2 SVGEGT. Trimming took 6 bases from V and 6 from J; bases not matched to a gene: 6. The CDR3 loop spans 13 amino acids. Study-wide findings and caveats: Without sorted subsets, naive and antigen-experienced compartments could not be conclusively compared.

The gene calls are TRBV6-2 or TRBV6-3 and TRBJ2-5, with 8 nucleotides matching TRBD1. Sequencing was performed on blood. This sequence originates from a man in his sixties in good health. CDR3 DNA: TGTGCCAGCAGCCCAACAGGGGGGCAGACCCAGTACTTC. Protein product: CASSPTGGQTQYF.